This entry lists 5 T cell receptor beta chains sequenced from one sample in a study of blood T cell repertoires in COVID-19. Libraries were prepared by immunoSEQ multiplex PCR; TCRdb keeps only in-frame clonotypes and omits some of them. Among about 100,000 clones, about 86% were seen once, and the ten largest hold approximately 3.6%. The sequencing sample was made of peripheral blood. The origin of the receptors is a woman aged 80 or older with active or convalescent COVID-19.

The rearrangement uses TRBV5-4 and TRBJ2-4, with D perhaps matching TRBD2 (6 bases). CDR3 length: 13 amino acids. Trimming took off 4 bases at V and 8 bases at J, with 13 bases between the two ends. Per germline, CDR1 SGHNT and CDR2 YYREEE (reference sequence). CDR3 sequence: CASSLPGGDIQYF. CDR3 in DNA: TGTGCCAGCAGCCTGCCCGGAGGGGACATTCAGTACTTC.

The chain employs TRBV6-5 and TRBJ1-1, with D possibly being TRBD1 (5 bases). The CDR3 runs to 15 residues. Deletions cut 5 bases from V and 2 bases from J, with 15 bases between. CDR1 is MNHEY, CDR2 SVGAGI, per germline. CDR3: CASSLGGNSNTEAFF. CDR3 in DNA: TGTGCCAGCAGTCTCGGGGGAAACTCCAACACTGAAGCTTTCTTT.

The J gene is TRBJ1-1, the V gene TRBV11-2; no clear D gene. The V gene lost 0 bases and the J gene lost 4 bases, with 3 bases spanning the gap. Germline lookup yields CDR1 SGHAT and CDR2 FQNNGV. This CDR3 is 12 amino acids long. The CDR3, as DNA: TGTGCCAGCAGCTTAGATATCACTGAAGCTTTCTTT. Translated: CASSLDITEAFF.

The chain links TRBV30 to TRBJ1-3; possible D gene TRBD1, 6 bases. This CDR3 contains 17 residues. Trimming shortened V by 2 bases and J by 0 bases, and 17 bases separated the two germline ends. From germline, CDR1 is GTSNPN and CDR2 SVGIG (reference sequence). This chain's CDR3 is CAWSPTGGLNSGNTIYF. CDR3 DNA sequence: TGTGCCTGGAGTCCTACGGGGGGCCTGAACTCTGGAAACACCATATATTTT.

This chain links TRBV29-1 with TRBJ1-1, with D perhaps matching TRBD1 (5 bases). The germline gives CDR1 SQVTM, CDR2 ANQGSEA. The CDR3 is 14 residues long. V was trimmed by 6 bases and J by 7 bases, leaving 21 bases between them. CDR3: CSVMTAYRRSEAFF. The CDR3 nucleotides read TGCAGCGTCATGACAGCTTACCGAAGGAGTGAAGCTTTCTTT.